These 29 T cell receptor beta chains share one sample of origin, sequenced in a study of T-cell reconstitution after alpha-beta-depleted transplantation in children. Unique molecular identifiers tagged the TCRbeta library. TCRdb re-called the PCR reads with MiXCR, one entry per CDR3 protein. The table shows fewer than 550,000 distinct CDR3 sequences, with roughly an eighth occurring only once. The sequencing used PBMCs, mostly from graft donor cells, collected 180 days after TCRalphabeta/CD19-depleted stem cell transplant. These receptor sequences come from a female patient aged 2-10 years who had a stem cell transplant for aplastic anemia, so the T cells may come from the graft donor.

The chain employs TRBV15 and TRBJ2-6; D ambiguous. Trimming removed 1 base from V and 2 bases from J, with 24 bases in between. Per the germline V gene, CDR1 is LNHNV and CDR2 is YYDKDF (reference sequence). The CDR3 length is 21 residues. The CDR3 region has the DNA TGTGCCACCAGCAGAGGGTGGGGAAGTCCACTTACCTTCGCTGGGGCCAACGTCCTGACTTTC. It codes for CATSRGWGSPLTFAGANVLTF.

This clonotype appeared a few times. The chain recombines TRBV3-1 with TRBJ1-1, with TRBD1 as a possible D gene (6 bases). Germline V gene lookup returns CDR1 LGHDT and CDR2 YNNKEL (reference sequence). The V and J ends lost 6 bases and 1 base respectively, with 18 bases between them. The CDR3 consists of 16 residues. For the CDR3, the DNA is TGTGCCAGCAGACAAACCTTAACGACAGGGAACACTGAAGCTTTCTTT. Its translation: CASRQTLTTGNTEAFF.

This CDR3 is CASSYGSMNTEAFF. CDR3 nucleotides: TGTGCCAGCAGTTACGGCAGCATGAACACTGAAGCTTTCTTT. The J gene is TRBJ1-1, the V gene TRBV6-5; D is uncertain. CDR1 and CDR2 (germline): MNHEY, SVGAGI. The CDR3 spans 14 residues. V lost 2 bases to trimming and J lost 0 bases, with 7 bases between them.

This clonotype was seen many times. V gene TRBV5-1 combines with J gene TRBJ2-2, with 8 bases matching TRBD2. The V and J ends lost 6 bases and 3 bases, in that order; junction bases with no gene match: 10. The V gene's germline CDR1 is SGHRS and CDR2 YFSETQ. The CDR3 has 16 amino acids. DNA of the CDR3: TGCGCCAGCAACGAGGGCGGGGGGATCGACACCGGGGAGCTGTTTTTT. Protein sequence: CASNEGGGIDTGELFF.

The chain carries TRBV19 and TRBJ2-1, with TRBD2 identical over 10 bases. The junction had 12 bases not matched to a gene; V was cut back by 6 bases and J by 1 base. CDR1 LNHDA and CDR2 SQIVND come from the germline V gene (reference sequence). The CDR3 has 18 residues. For the CDR3, the DNA is TGTGCCAGTAGCCCGAACCGAAGAGCGGGAGGGTCCTACAATGAGCAGTTCTTC. Its protein product is CASSPNRRAGGSYNEQFF.

In its sample, this clonotype was seen a few times. The rearrangement joins TRBV7-2 to TRBJ1-2; possible D gene TRBD1, 6 bases. There are 15 residues in the CDR3. The ends were cut back, 8 bases at V and 7 bases at J, with 23 bases in the middle. Germline V gene sequence: CDR1 SGHTA, CDR2 FQGNSA. CDR3 sequence (DNA): TGTGCCAGCGGGGGGACACTGCAGGGGAGGGGTGGCTACACCTTC. Protein sequence: CASGGTLQGRGGYTF.

The chain links TRBV7-8 to TRBJ2-3; D is tentatively TRBD1 or TRBD2 (8 bases each). CDR1 is SGHVS, CDR2 FQNEAQ, per germline. V was pared by 11 bases and J by 5 bases, with 17 bases between. The CDR3 loop spans 13 amino acids. CDR3 bases: TGTGCCGGTAGCGGGACAGGTCAAGATACGCAGTATTTT. This translates into CAGSGTGQDTQYF.

This clonotype showed up just a few times. The chain links TRBV11-2 to TRBJ2-2; 12 nucleotides align to TRBD1. CDR1 SGHAT and CDR2 FQNNGV come from the germline V gene. This CDR3 comprises 19 residues. Trimming removed 2 bases from V and 0 bases from J; junction bases left unmatched: 7. CDR3 residues: CASSLLRDRGPPNTGELFF. In DNA, the CDR3 is TGTGCCAGCAGCTTACTCCGGGACAGGGGGCCCCCGAACACCGGGGAGCTGTTTTTT.

In this sample, this clonotype turned up a few times. V is TRBV12-3 or TRBV12-4 and J is TRBJ2-7; tentative D call: TRBD1 (5 bases). CDR3 size: 13 residues. Between the trimmed V and J ends, which lost 3 bases and 5 bases, there was a span of 11 bases. CDR3 region: CASSFAWGNEQYF. As DNA, the CDR3 is TGTGCCAGCAGTTTTGCCTGGGGCAACGAGCAGTACTTC.

This clonotype was counted only a few times. This chain uses TRBV12-3 or TRBV12-4 with TRBJ2-6; D call uncertain. The length of the CDR3 is 13 residues. V lost 7 bases and J 1 base, leaving 5 bases between the germline ends. This CDR3 reads CASTQSGANVLTF. The CDR3 DNA reads TGTGCCAGCACCCAGTCTGGGGCCAACGTCCTGACTTTC.

V usage is TRBV5-1 and J usage is TRBJ2-7; 8 nucleotides line up with TRBD1. Germline CDR1 is SGHRS and CDR2 is YFSETQ. The V and J ends lost 1 base and 3 bases, in that order; junction bases with no gene match: 3. The CDR3 is made up of 14 amino acids. The CDR3 bases are TGCGCCAGCAGCTTGAGGGGGACAGGCTACGAGCAGTACTTC. It codes for CASSLRGTGYEQYF. The variable domain in full, with the rest retrieved from reference TRBV5-1 and TRBJ2-7, is KAGVTQTPRYLIKTRGQQVTLSCSPISGHRSVSWYQQTPGQGLQFLFEYFSETQRNKGNFPGRFSGRQFSNSRSEMNVSTLELGDSALYLCASSLRGTGYEQYFGPGTRLTVT.

This clonotype was picked up many times. V usage is TRBV28 and J usage is TRBJ2-7, with a possible D match to TRBD2 (7 bases). This CDR3 has 15 amino acids. Germline-derived CDR1 and CDR2 are MDHEN and SYDVKM. V was trimmed by 2 bases and J by 5 bases, leaving 16 bases between them. As DNA, the CDR3 is TGTGCCAGCAGTTTACCGGGGGGCAGGGTCGACGAGCAGTACTTC. Translation: CASSLPGGRVDEQYF.

This clonotype was picked up a small number of times. This chain links TRBV19 with TRBJ2-2; weak D call: TRBD2 (6 bases). The V end was cut by 3 bases, the J end by 4 bases, with 15 bases between. The CDR3 has 16 residues. Germline CDR1 reads LNHDA; CDR2 reads SQIVND (reference sequence). CDR3 residues: CASSMTGTFPTGELFF. CDR3 in DNA: TGTGCCAGTAGTATGACCGGGACTTTTCCCACCGGGGAGCTGTTTTTT.

This clonotype has ten or more counts. This chain connects TRBV7-2 to TRBJ2-3; D may be TRBD2 (5 bases). CDR1 is SGHTA and CDR2 is FQGNSA in the germline V gene. There are 14 residues in the CDR3. V was clipped by 8 bases and J by 0 bases, with 12 bases between them. The DNA of the CDR3 is TGTGCCAGCTCACCAGGACTTAGCACAGATACGCAGTATTTT. Amino acids: CASSPGLSTDTQYF.

The V and J genes are TRBV28 and TRBJ1-5; 7 bases agree with TRBD1. Germline V gives CDR1 MDHEN, CDR2 SYDVKM. The CDR3 totals 14 residues. Germline trimming cut 7 bases from V and 3 bases from J; bases unmatched to any gene: 6. The CDR3 bases are TGTGCCAGCACTCAGGGGGGGGCCAATCAGCCCCAGCATTTT. Its translation is CASTQGGANQPQHF. Combining the CDR3 with reference TRBV28 and TRBJ1-5 gives the whole variable domain DVKVTQSSRYLVKRTGEKVFLECVQDMDHENMFWYRQDPGLGLRLIYFSYDVKMKEKGDIPEGYSVSREKKERFSLILESASTNQTSMYLCASTQGGANQPQHFGDGTRLSIL.

The rearrangement uses TRBV28 and TRBJ1-2, with D tentatively TRBD1 (6 bases). The CDR3 contains 14 residues. Trimming left V 2 bases short and J 4 bases short, with 11 bases between. CDR1 is MDHEN and CDR2 is SYDVKM in the germline V gene. The CDR3 loop is CASSLPRTAYGYTF. The CDR3 DNA sequence: TGTGCCAGCAGTTTACCCCGGACAGCCTATGGCTACACCTTC.

The chain uses TRBV29-1 and TRBJ2-3; D is undetermined. Germline CDR1 is SQVTM and CDR2 is ANQGSEA. V gave up 1 base and J gave up 2 bases, with 22 bases separating them. This CDR3 contains 18 residues. The CDR3 DNA sequence: TGCAGCGTTGAAGTTGTGAAGATGGCAGAGTGGAACACAGATACGCAGTATTTT. Amino acids: CSVEVVKMAEWNTDTQYF.

The chain is built from TRBV6-5 and TRBJ2-1, with D possibly matching TRBD2 (6 bases). Trimming removed 2 bases at V and 3 bases at J, with 20 bases between. Per the germline V gene, CDR1 is MNHEY and CDR2 is SVGAGI. The CDR3 loop spans 18 amino acids. CDR3 region: CASSYGPAGLPVYNEQFF. CDR3 coding DNA: TGTGCCAGCAGTTACGGGCCTGCGGGACTCCCAGTCTACAATGAGCAGTTCTTC.

This clonotype was detected only a few times. The chain combines TRBV3-1 with TRBJ2-7; D is undetermined. This CDR3 is built from 14 residues. Germline CDR1 reads LGHDT; CDR2 reads YNNKEL (reference sequence). Trimming left V 1 base short and J 3 bases short, with 10 bases between. The CDR3 nucleotides read TGTGCCAGCAGCCAAGGTCTAAAAATCTACGAGCAGTACTTC. Translating it yields CASSQGLKIYEQYF.

This clonotype was counted between two and nine times. V gene TRBV6-5 combines with J gene TRBJ2-5; possibly TRBD1 or TRBD2 for D (5 bases each). V lost 2 bases and J 3 bases, leaving 13 bases between the germline ends. Germline V gene data show CDR1 as MNHEY and CDR2 as SVGAGI. This CDR3 has 15 amino acids. CDR3 nucleotides: TGTGCCAGCAGTTACGCGGGCAGGGCGGAAGAGACCCAGTACTTC. Its protein is CASSYAGRAEETQYF.

In this sample, this clonotype turned up a few times. The chain has TRBV7-2 and TRBJ1-6; maybe TRBD1 (5 bases). This CDR3 comprises 15 residues. Between the trimmed V and J ends, which lost 1 base and 6 bases, there was a span of 10 bases. Looked up from germline, CDR1 is SGHTA and CDR2 is FQGNSA. The CDR3 region is CASSLGGGTNSPLHF. As DNA, the CDR3 is TGTGCCAGCAGCTTAGGTGGGGGGACTAATTCACCCCTCCACTTT.

CDR3 nucleotides: TGCAGTGCTAGAGCCCGGGACAGCTCCTACGAGCAGTACGTC. Its protein product is CSARARDSSYEQYV. The chain employs TRBV20-1 and TRBJ2-7, with 7 positions matching TRBD1. Germline-derived CDR1 and CDR2 are DFQATT and SNEGSKA (reference sequence). J was trimmed by 0 bases and V by 1 base; bases with no gene match: 3. The CDR3 length is 14 residues.

This clonotype has a handful of counts. The rearrangement uses TRBV12-3 or TRBV12-4 and TRBJ2-1; D is unresolved. The V end was cut by 2 bases, the J end by 6 bases, with 11 bases between. This CDR3 has 14 residues. CDR3 DNA sequence: TGTGCCAGCAGTTTAACCACGTCCCGCAATGAGCAGTTCTTC. Amino acid sequence: CASSLTTSRNEQFF.

The V call is TRBV7-2, the J call TRBJ2-1; no firm D call. This CDR3 spans 12 amino acids. V lost 2 bases and J lost 8, with 7 bases in between. The germline V gene has CDR1 SGHTA and CDR2 FQGNSA. CDR3 amino acids: CASSLTTHEQFF. The CDR3 DNA is TGTGCCAGCAGCTTAACCACGCATGAGCAGTTCTTC.

This clonotype has only a few counts. The chain has TRBV28 and TRBJ2-1, with D maybe TRBD2 (6 bases). Germline V gene lookup returns CDR1 MDHEN and CDR2 SYDVKM. This CDR3 has 15 residues. V was clipped by 5 bases and J by 0 bases, with 11 bases between them. CDR3 loop: CASSPHSGSYNEQFF. DNA of the CDR3: TGTGCCAGCAGTCCACATAGCGGCTCCTACAATGAGCAGTTCTTC.

The gene calls are TRBV7-2 and TRBJ2-2; D may be TRBD1 or TRBD2 (5 bases each). The CDR3 totals 15 residues. CDR1 and CDR2 (germline): SGHTA, FQGNSA. V lost 8 bases to trimming and J lost 6 bases, with 19 bases between them. In nucleotides, the CDR3 is TGTGCCAGCCTACCCCCGGCGGTGGGGGCCGGGGAGCTGTTTTTT. Its translation: CASLPPAVGAGELFF.

This clonotype came up many times. The chain is built from TRBV20-1 and TRBJ2-2, with 10 bases matching TRBD2. V shed 4 bases and J 1 base; nucleotides not matched to a gene: 12. CDR1 and CDR2 (germline): DFQATT, SNEGSKA (reference sequence). The CDR3 consists of 18 residues. CDR3 residues: CSATAYSASGGNTGELFF. The CDR3, as DNA: TGCAGTGCTACTGCGTACTCGGCTAGCGGGGGGAACACCGGGGAGCTGTTTTTT.

The table lists this clonotype with a few counts. The V call is TRBV4-1, the J call TRBJ1-6; D remains ambiguous. Deletions cut 8 bases from V and 7 bases from J, with 12 bases between. CDR3 length: 13 residues. In germline, CDR1 is MGHRA, CDR2 YSYEKL. CDR3 residues: CASGEAWNSPLHF. Here the CDR3 DNA reads TGCGCCAGCGGGGAAGCATGGAATTCACCCCTCCACTTT.

This clonotype was seen a few times. The chain carries TRBV28 and TRBJ2-3, with D maybe TRBD2 (6 bases). Per germline, CDR1 MDHEN and CDR2 SYDVKM. V shed 5 bases and J shed 4 bases, with 13 bases lying between them. The length of the CDR3 is 14 residues. CDR3 residues: CASSPTTSSDTQYF. CDR3 DNA sequence: TGTGCCAGCAGTCCTACGACTAGTTCAGATACGCAGTATTTT. The full variable domain, its missing parts supplied by reference TRBV28 and TRBJ2-3, is DVKVTQSSRYLVKRTGEKVFLECVQDMDHENMFWYRQDPGLGLRLIYFSYDVKMKEKGDIPEGYSVSREKKERFSLILESASTNQTSMYLCASSPTTSSDTQYFGPGTRLTVL.